A single sample is the source of the 9 T cell receptor beta chains below, sequenced in a study of control samples from healthy donors and cancer patients. Data came from immunoSEQ multiplex PCR; TCRdb stores just in-frame clones and leaves some out. This table has some 90,000 clones, roughly 89% appearing once. The sample was blood. These receptors were collected from a woman in her fifties or sixties in good health.

The chain joins TRBV7-2 to TRBJ1-1; unclear D gene. V was trimmed by 9 bases and J by 4 bases, leaving 15 bases between them. Germline V gives CDR1 SGHTA, CDR2 FQGNSA. The CDR3 length is 13 residues. CDR3 DNA sequence: TGTGCCAGTACCTCTAACCTAGGCACTGAAGCTTTCTTT. It specifies CASTSNLGTEAFF.

This chain connects TRBV9 to TRBJ1-3; tentatively, D is TRBD1 (5 bases). Germline CDR1 SGDLS, CDR2 YYNGEE. V was shortened by 3 bases and J by 0 bases, with 13 bases between the two germline ends. The CDR3 consists of 16 residues. In DNA form, the CDR3 reads TGTGCCAGCAGCGCCCCAGACAGTTACTCTGGAAACACCATATATTTT. As protein: CASSAPDSYSGNTIYF.

This clone was picked up one time. CDR3 coding DNA: TGCGCCAGCAGCTTGGCGGGACAGGGGTACAATGAGCAGTTCTTC. It is translated as CASSLAGQGYNEQFF. The rearrangement links TRBV5-1 to TRBJ2-1; 10 bases map to TRBD1. The CDR3 is made up of 15 amino acids. The V segment lost 0 bases and the J segment 4 bases; nucleotides outside the gene matches: 1. CDR1 SGHRS and CDR2 YFSETQ come from the germline V gene. The variable domain in full, with the rest retrieved from reference TRBV5-1 and TRBJ2-1, is KAGVTQTPRYLIKTRGQQVTLSCSPISGHRSVSWYQQTPGQGLQFLFEYFSETQRNKGNFPGRFSGRQFSNSRSEMNVSTLELGDSALYLCASSLAGQGYNEQFFGPGTRLTVL.

The rearrangement joins TRBV4-2 to TRBJ1-2; D remains ambiguous. Germline assignment: CDR1 LGHNA and CDR2 YNFKEQ. The V gene lost 0 bases and the J gene lost 7 bases, with 21 bases spanning the gap. The CDR3 totals 17 residues. CDR3 bases: TGTGCCAGCAGCCAAGATAGCTCCCACAGCTCCCGGGGTGGCTACACCTTC. Translating gives CASSQDSSHSSRGGYTF.

In its sample, this clone was seen a few times. The V call is TRBV3-1 (or the pseudogene TRBV3-2), the J call TRBJ1-6; TRBD1 aligns across 8 bases. Germline loops: CDR1 LGHDT, CDR2 YNNKEL (reference sequence). The CDR3 spans 15 residues. V lost 0 bases to trimming and J lost 10 bases; unmatched junction nucleotides: 5. CDR3 residues: CASSQDGQGGSPLHF. CDR3 DNA: TGTGCCAGCAGCCAAGACGGACAGGGAGGCTCACCCCTCCACTTT.

V is TRBV28 and J is TRBJ2-1; perhaps D is TRBD1 or TRBD2 (5 bases each). CDR3 length: 19 amino acids. V shed 3 bases and J shed 2 bases, with 23 bases lying between them. In germline, CDR1 is MDHEN, CDR2 SYDVKM. CDR3 amino acids: CASSFGVPRWGSTYNEQFF. The DNA of the CDR3 is TGTGCCAGCAGTTTCGGAGTCCCAAGGTGGGGGAGCACCTACAATGAGCAGTTCTTC.

V and J are TRBV6-5 and TRBJ1-2; D not resolved. V lost 6 bases to trimming and J lost 8 bases, with 10 bases between them. CDR1 and CDR2 from the germline V gene are MNHEY and SVGAGI. The CDR3 sequence is 11 residues long. CDR3 in DNA: TGTGCCAGCAGATGGATGTGGGGCTACACCTTC. The encoded protein is CASRWMWGYTF.

The V and J genes are TRBV2 and TRBJ1-5; D unclear. The germline V gene encodes CDR1 SNHLY and CDR2 FYNNEI. This CDR3 spans 13 amino acids. V lost 6 bases and J lost 7, with 13 bases in between. The CDR3 DNA is TGTGCCAGCAGCGCCCGGGGAGGGCAGCCCCAGCATTTT. Translating gives CASSARGGQPQHF.

This CDR3 is CATSDYREALEKLFF. As DNA, the CDR3 is TGTGCCACCAGTGATTACAGGGAAGCGCTTGAAAAACTGTTTTTT. The chain links TRBV24-1 to TRBJ1-4, with a tentative D call TRBD1 (6 bases). The ends were cut back, 2 bases at V and 7 bases at J, with 13 bases in the middle. The length of the CDR3 is 15 residues. Germline loops: CDR1 KGHDR, CDR2 SFDVKD.